This TCR beta chain was documented in a study of T cell responses to AZD1222 COVID-19 vaccine (dated by TCRdb to about 2021). For the wider study: TCR sequencing covered about 230 trial participants: 200 to 220 given two doses of AZD1222 and approximately 26 given two doses of MenACWY control vaccine. Trial participants were enrolled by age into subgroups of 18-55, 56-69 and 70-plus years, and about 150, 27 and 61 TCR-sequenced participants, respectively, were included in these subgroups. Overall study outcomes, separate from this receptor: Most participants were white British and females outnumbered males, and the authors suggested that clonal diversity may have been underestimated. The 56-69-year group was small, and its depth increase did not reach significance, likely because of low power. After two AZD1222 doses, spike-specific TCR breadth and depth were significantly higher than at day 0 and than in MenACWY recipients. The vaccine-associated CD4 TCRs covered the entire spike protein, and the dominant responses fell in regions 160-218 and 743-854. Reportedly, almost half of the unique spike-specific TCRs recognized epitopes lying outside the regions that are mutated in the B.1.351 and B.1.1.7 variants. Only five or six AZD1222 recipients were SARS-CoV-2 seropositive at baseline, limiting conclusions about previously exposed vaccinees. Because no day 14 peak-response samples were available, the repertoires could be characterized only after the peak T cell response.

Note on this clone: The target of this receptor is not known. No base qualities exist here, and no much larger clone lies one base off it.

What this sample's time point label stands for: baseline before first vaccination. The meaning of the sample's treatment or condition label: meningococcal conjugate vaccine given as trial control. Vaccinee samples came from UK trials COV001 and COV002, including a single-blind randomized controlled phase 2/3 trial of AZD1222 (ChAdOx1 nCoV-19) in healthy adults. For TCRbeta chain sequencing, PBMC samples from trial participants were taken at day 0 and at day 28 after the second dose. Reading from cysteine to phenylalanine, the CDR3 counts 15 amino acids. Just CDR3 DNA is preserved here, 45 bases in frame from base 1. The CDR1 and CDR2 encoded by the germline V gene are MNHEY and SVGAGI. The trim is 0 bases for V and 2 bases for J, with a gap of 8 bases between the germline ends. The CDR3 regions of human TCRbeta chains were analyzed by immunosequencing. Per the authors' processing: TCRs in the repertoires were compared against a reference library of SARS-CoV-2-specific TCRs that had been generated with the MIRA antigen-specificity platform. Breadth meant the fraction of unique TCRs that were SARS-CoV-2-associated, whereas depth meant the fraction of total T cells that were SARS-CoV-2-associated. Using the MIRA data, each spike-specific TCR was assigned both to the spike region to which the TCR was reactive and to a CD4 or CD8 class. Log10-transformed breadth and depth values were compared by one-way ANOVA with Sidak's multiple comparisons tests. The clones in this table, taken by TCRdb from immuneACCESS, are in-frame only. Not every clone is retained; where verified, under half of the shortfall comes from an unresolved V gene, and the cause of the rest is unknown. The D gene and trimming were derived from the DNA, and the V and J assignments and clone size from that table. A total of 110,000 or so clones appear in this sample, 70% to 90% of them only once. The ten largest account for about 13% of the sample.

Rearrangement joined TRBV6-5 to TRBJ1-5; the D region possibly corresponds to TRBD1 (6 bases align). This specimen was peripheral blood, taken on day 0 of MenACWY control vaccination. This clonotype originated in an adult in good health. Here the CDR3 is given as CASSYSDRGNQPQHF. The nucleotides read TGTGCCAGCAGTTACTCGGACAGAGGCAATCAGCCCCAGCATTTT.